This T cell receptor beta chain was sequenced during a study of cytotoxic CD8 clonotypes in ibrutinib-treated CLL. Study-level background: Researchers reported 11 relapsed/refractory and fewer than 16 treatment-naive patients, around 17 of them IGHV unmutated. After a median of about 70 months, some 15 patients stayed remitted and some 12 progressed; responses had been partial in 24 and complete in 2.

CDR1 is MDHEN and CDR2 is SYDVKM in the germline V gene. The ends lost 2 bases at V and 1 base at J; junction bases unmatched: 3. The CDR3 spans 15 residues. Regarding this clone: Its antigen remains unknown.

Study-wide points: In sustained-remission versus progressing patients, sampling times differed. Contraction or stability on treatment was seen for public clonotypes, which were uncommon.

Assay used: immunoSEQ multiplex PCR; TCRdb lists only in-frame clones, some missing. This sample has just over 65,000 clones, with under 70% found just once. The TCR originated in a human donor with chronic lymphocytic leukemia. This chain uses TRBV28 with TRBJ2-3; 7 nucleotides line up with TRBD1. This material consisted of PBMCs, taken after 12 months of ibrutinib treatment. CDR3 sequence: CASSLIGQGTDTQYF. Here the CDR3 DNA reads TGTGCCAGCAGTTTAATAGGACAGGGCACAGATACGCAGTATTTT.